Listed here are 15 T cell receptor beta chains from one sample, sequenced in a study of shared clonotypes between healthy human individuals. Sequencing was performed with immunoSEQ multiplex PCR; in TCRdb, only in-frame clones are kept and a portion is missing. The data contain about 2.4 million clones, approximately 92% of them seen just once; the ten biggest clones take up about 0.13%. The specimen sequenced was naive CD4+ T cells sorted from blood. Subset specified: CD45RA+ positively selected. The receptors stem from a man younger than 35 in good health.

The chain recombines TRBV18 with TRBJ1-5; D not certain. This CDR3 spans 14 amino acids. V dropped 2 bases and J dropped 4 bases, with 9 bases sitting between them. Looked up from germline, CDR1 is KGHSH and CDR2 is LQKENI. The CDR3 protein is CASSPWAENQPQHF. As DNA, the CDR3 is TGTGCCAGCTCACCATGGGCGGAGAATCAGCCCCAGCATTTT.

The chain joins TRBV10-2 to TRBJ1-4; tentatively, D is TRBD1 (6 bases). Germline lookup yields CDR1 WSHSY and CDR2 SAAADI. The CDR3 is 13 amino acids. V dropped 5 bases and J dropped 6 bases, with 10 bases sitting between them. The chain's CDR3 is CASSSKGDEKLFF. The CDR3 DNA follows: TGCGCCAGCAGTTCTAAGGGGGATGAAAAACTGTTTTTT.

The rearrangement uses TRBV4-1 and TRBJ2-3; D gene unclear. Germline CDR1 reads MGHRA; CDR2 reads YSYEKL. The length of the CDR3 is 13 residues. Trimming left V 1 base short and J 7 bases short, with 9 bases between. The DNA for the CDR3 is TGCGCCAGCAGCCAAGTAGCCCTGAATACGCAGTATTTT. Translation gives CASSQVALNTQYF.

There are a few counts of this clone. V usage is TRBV30 and J usage is TRBJ1-1; D is possibly TRBD1 (6 bases). Germline CDR1 GTSNPN, CDR2 SVGIG (reference sequence). Trimming took off 2 bases at V and 0 bases at J, with 10 bases between the two ends. CDR3 length: 14 residues. The CDR3 DNA follows: TGTGCCTGGAGTCGTACAGGGCTGAACACTGAAGCTTTCTTT. Protein: CAWSRTGLNTEAFF.

The chain uses TRBV15 and TRBJ1-1; TRBD1 is a possible D gene (6 bases). V was clipped by 0 bases and J by 0 bases, with 11 bases between them. CDR3 length: 16 residues. Germline-derived CDR1 and CDR2 are LNHNV and YYDKDF (reference sequence). Written as DNA, the CDR3 is TGTGCCACCAGCAGAGAAATGGGGGCAGTGAACACTGAAGCTTTCTTT. Residues: CATSREMGAVNTEAFF.

This clone was recorded only once. The chain recombines TRBV11-3 with TRBJ1-3; D uncertain. In germline, CDR1 is SGHNT, CDR2 YENEEA. The V end lost 5 bases, the J end lost 4 bases, and 9 bases lay between the germline ends. There are 13 residues in the CDR3. The CDR3 DNA reads as TGTGCCAGCAGCCTGGGCGTAGGAAACACCATATATTTT. This encodes CASSLGVGNTIYF.

V usage is TRBV6-5 and J usage is TRBJ2-5; TRBD1 aligns across 9 bases. The CDR3 length is 14 residues. J gave up 5 bases and V 5 bases, and 6 bases lay outside the gene matches. In germline, CDR1 is MNHEY, CDR2 SVGAGI. The CDR3 region has the DNA TGTGCCAGCAGTCTACAGGGGGCGAGGGAGACCCAGTACTTC. Protein sequence: CASSLQGARETQYF.

The rearrangement joins TRBV5-1 to TRBJ2-7; 10 nucleotides line up with TRBD1. This CDR3 contains 16 residues. The germline V gene encodes CDR1 SGHRS and CDR2 YFSETQ. J gave up 3 bases and V 4 bases, and 10 bases lay outside the gene matches. The CDR3 reads CASSLWTGGTYYEQYF. DNA for the CDR3: TGCGCCAGCAGCCTCTGGACAGGGGGAACTTACTACGAGCAGTACTTC. Full variable domain (rest looked up from reference TRBV5-1 and TRBJ2-7): KAGVTQTPRYLIKTRGQQVTLSCSPISGHRSVSWYQQTPGQGLQFLFEYFSETQRNKGNFPGRFSGRQFSNSRSEMNVSTLELGDSALYLCASSLWTGGTYYEQYFGPGTRLTVT.

Regarding this clone: Additional DNA sequences in this sample encode the identical CDR3. The chain recombines TRBV4-1 with TRBJ2-7; 10 positions match TRBD1. The CDR3 is made up of 16 amino acids. The trim removed 0 bases at V and 0 bases at J, leaving 2 bases unmatched. The germline CDR1 and CDR2 sequences are MGHRA and YSYEKL. CDR3: CASSQERTGGSYEQYF. Here the CDR3 DNA reads TGCGCCAGCAGCCAAGAGAGGACAGGGGGCTCCTACGAGCAGTACTTC.

The chain combines TRBV7-9 with TRBJ1-4; D uncertain. From germline, CDR1 is SEHNR and CDR2 FQNEAQ (reference sequence). This CDR3 has 15 residues. Trimming shortened V by 5 bases and J by 7 bases, and 17 bases separated the two germline ends. The CDR3 DNA is TGTGCCAGCAGCCACAAGACCTCGGCGAGTGAAAAACTGTTTTTT. Translating it yields CASSHKTSASEKLFF.

This clone occurred a few times. This chain connects TRBV10-3 to TRBJ1-2; the D is unclear. Germline V gives CDR1 ENHRY, CDR2 SYGVKD. V was cut by 6 bases and J by 1 base, with 3 bases left in between. This CDR3 has 11 amino acids. In nucleotides, the CDR3 is TGTGCCATCAGCCATAACTATGGCTACACCTTC. Translation: CAISHNYGYTF.

This chain joins TRBV10-3 and TRBJ2-7, with D perhaps matching TRBD2 (5 bases). The germline V gene has CDR1 ENHRY and CDR2 SYGVKD. The germline V and J ends were trimmed by 0 bases and 4 bases, with 19 bases remaining between them. The CDR3 is 17 amino acids. The CDR3 nucleotides are TGTGCCATCAGTGAGTCAGGGAGCGGTACATCGACTTACGAGCAGTACTTC. Amino acids: CAISESGSGTSTYEQYF.

This clone was detected once. The chain joins TRBV6-6 to TRBJ1-4; D is uncertain. CDR3 length equals 15 residues. CDR1 and CDR2 (germline): MNHNY, SVGAGI (reference sequence). Trimming took 3 bases from V and 4 from J, leaving 12 bases between them. CDR3 sequence (DNA): TGTGCCAGCAGTTATACATATTTGGATAATGAAAAACTGTTTTTT. This codes for CASSYTYLDNEKLFF.

The rearrangement uses TRBV7-8 and TRBJ2-2; no definite D call. Trimming left V 0 bases short and J 1 base short, with 9 bases between. Per the germline V gene, CDR1 is SGHVS and CDR2 is FQNEAQ. The CDR3 contains 16 residues. CDR3 loop: CASSLAPGRNTGELFF. CDR3 in DNA: TGTGCCAGCAGCTTAGCCCCCGGCAGGAACACCGGGGAGCTGTTTTTT.

This clone has only one observation. The V call is TRBV4-1, the J call TRBJ2-1, with D unresolved. The CDR3 has 15 amino acids. V gave up 0 bases and J gave up 3 bases, with 9 bases separating them. CDR1 is MGHRA, CDR2 YSYEKL, per germline. The CDR3 DNA follows: TGCGCCAGCAGCCAAGAGGGGTCTTACTACAATGAGCAGTTCTTC. Translating it yields CASSQEGSYYNEQFF.